These 11 T cell receptor beta chains share one sample of origin, sequenced in a study of identical twins. In TCRdb, the 5' RACE reads were re-called with MiXCR into one record per CDR3 protein. Counted here are roughly 750,000 distinct CDR3 sequences, approximately 21% occurring once; the ten biggest clones make up roughly 4%. These sequences were also reported in another study, on T cells expressing NK-cell markers.

What was sequenced was PBMCs. All receptors come from a woman aged 18 to 35 in good health.

In this sample, this clonotype turned up many times. The chain uses TRBV27 and TRBJ1-5; D gene ambiguous. Trimming cost V 8 bases and J 6 bases, with 11 bases left between them. CDR3 size: 12 residues. Germline assignment: CDR1 MNHEY and CDR2 SMNVEV (reference sequence). CDR3 nucleotides: TGTGCCAGCCGTTCGTTGGGTCAGCCCCAGCATTTT. It codes for CASRSLGQPQHF.

This clonotype showed up many times. The chain links TRBV10-3 to TRBJ2-2; D may correspond to TRBD1 or TRBD2 (5 bases each). The CDR3 extends over 14 amino acids. V lost 6 bases to trimming and J lost 3 bases, with 11 bases between them. The V gene's germline CDR1 is ENHRY and CDR2 SYGVKD. CDR3 amino acids: CAIRPGPDTGELFF. Here the CDR3 DNA reads TGTGCCATCAGGCCGGGACCTGACACCGGGGAGCTGTTTTTT.

V gene TRBV7-9 combines with J gene TRBJ2-7; 11 positions match TRBD2. CDR3 length: 14 residues. The V and J ends lost 5 bases and 6 bases, in that order; junction bases with no gene match: 6. Germline CDR1 and CDR2: SEHNR and FQNEAQ (reference sequence). The CDR3 sequence: CASSLSGRAFEQYF. The CDR3 bases are TGTGCCAGCAGCCTTAGCGGGAGGGCCTTCGAGCAGTACTTC.

This clonotype has a count of ten or more. V and J are TRBV29-1 and TRBJ2-4, with D possibly being TRBD1 (5 bases). Germline V gene sequence: CDR1 SQVTM, CDR2 ANQGSEA. With 7 bases removed from V and 8 bases from J, the gap between germline ends came to 12 bases. The CDR3 is 11 residues long. The DNA for the CDR3 is TGCAGCGGTGGACAAGGGGACATTCAGTACTTC. Translating gives CSGGQGDIQYF.

This chain connects TRBV12-3 or TRBV12-4 to TRBJ2-3, with D tentatively TRBD1 (6 bases). CDR3 length equals 15 residues. Trimming removed 6 bases from V and 5 bases from J, with 18 bases in between. This CDR3 reads CASSPGRDTEDTQYF. The CDR3 region has the DNA TGTGCCAGCAGCCCTGGCCGGGACACCGAAGATACGCAGTATTTT.

The rearrangement links TRBV29-1 to TRBJ1-3, with TRBD1 matching 8 bases. Trimming cost V 5 bases and J 4 bases; bases outside gene matches: 4. The germline CDR1 and CDR2 sequences are SQVTM and ANQGSEA. The CDR3 is 13 residues long. The CDR3 DNA sequence: TGCAGCGTTCGGACAGGGTCCGGAAACACCATATATTTT. Its protein product is CSVRTGSGNTIYF.

The chain recombines TRBV5-1 with TRBJ1-4; unclear D gene. V lost 0 bases and J lost 5, with 11 bases in between. The CDR3 is made up of 15 amino acids. Germline V gene data show CDR1 as SGHRS and CDR2 as YFSETQ. The CDR3 DNA reads TGCGCCAGCAGCTTGGGACACGGAATGAATGAAAAACTGTTTTTT. It codes for CASSLGHGMNEKLFF.

The chain recombines TRBV9 with TRBJ2-1; 12 bases align to TRBD2. CDR1 is SGDLS and CDR2 is YYNGEE in the germline V gene. The length of the CDR3 is 15 residues. The V and J ends lost 4 bases and 10 bases, in that order; junction bases with no gene match: 9. DNA for the CDR3: TGTGCCAGCAGCCCCACGACTAGCGGGGGCTCAGAGCAGTTCTTC. Translated: CASSPTTSGGSEQFF.

The chain is built from TRBV20-1 and TRBJ1-2, with D hard to call. The CDR3 is made up of 12 amino acids. Trimming took 8 bases from V and 1 from J, leaving 11 bases between them. Germline V gene data show CDR1 as DFQATT and CDR2 as SNEGSKA (reference sequence). In DNA, the CDR3 is TGCAGTACCCGACTTGGTAACTATGGCTACACCTTC. The encoded protein is CSTRLGNYGYTF.

This clonotype turned up a few times. One base away lies a much larger clone, so this may be a sequencing read error. The chain uses TRBV12-3 or TRBV12-4 and TRBJ1-1; 7 positions match TRBD1. The CDR3 has 14 residues. CDR3 residues: CASSPGTVNTEVFF. For the CDR3, the DNA is TGTGCCAGCAGCCCCGGGACAGTGAACACTGAAGTTTTCTTT.

The chain has TRBV15 and TRBJ2-5; a possible D gene is TRBD2 (7 bases). Per germline, CDR1 LNHNV and CDR2 YYDKDF (reference sequence). The V gene lost 1 base and the J gene lost 2 bases, with 14 bases spanning the gap. The CDR3 is made up of 16 amino acids. The DNA for the CDR3 is TGTGCCACCAGCAGAGGTGGGGGGGCCGGACAAGAGACCCAGTACTTC. It translates to CATSRGGGAGQETQYF. The full variable domain, with the rest looked up from reference TRBV15 and TRBJ2-5, is DAMVIQNPRYQVTQFGKPVTLSCSQTLNHNVMYWYQQKSSQAPKLLFHYYDKDFNNEADTPDNFQSRRPNTSFCFLDIRSPGLGDTAMYLCATSRGGGAGQETQYFGPGTRLLVL.